Below are 18 T cell receptor beta chains sequenced from a single sample in a study of CD8+CD57+ T cells in acquired aplastic anemia. Genomic DNA constituted the template upon which TCR beta VDJ and CDR3 profiling was performed. TCRdb called the reads again in MiXCR, with one record for every CDR3 protein. In the table there are some 150,000 distinct CDR3 sequences, less than 45% of which are singletons. Sample: sorted CD4+, CD8+, or CD8+CD57+ T cells (not recorded which) from PBMCs. These receptors were obtained from a human donor in good health, serving as a control.

About this clonotype: One end of the junction is discordant with germline, which a read error may explain. In nucleotides, the CDR3 is TGTGCTAGTGGTAGCATGACAGGGGGCGCAGATACGCAGTGTTTT. It is translated as CASGSMTGGADTQCF. J is TRBJ2-3 and V is TRBV12-5; 10 nucleotides match TRBD1. Germline V gene lookup returns CDR1 LGHNT and CDR2 FRNRAP. This CDR3 has 15 amino acids. The full variable domain, its missing parts supplied by reference TRBV12-5 and TRBJ2-3, is DARVTQTPRHKVTEMGQEVTMRCQPILGHNTVFWYRQTMMQGLELLAYFRNRAPLDDSGMPKDRFSAEMPDATLATLKIQPSEPRDSAVYFCASGSMTGGADTQCFGPGTRLTVL.

J is TRBJ2-1 and V is TRBV15; 8 bases line up with TRBD2. The V gene end was trimmed by 0 bases and the J gene end by 6 bases; junction bases not matched to a gene: 10. Looked up from germline, CDR1 is LNHNV and CDR2 is YYDKDF (reference sequence). The CDR3 length is 17 residues. CDR3 amino acids: CATSRDRRTSFSNEQFF. The CDR3 DNA follows: TGTGCCACCAGCAGAGATCGTAGGACTAGCTTCTCCAATGAGCAGTTCTTC.

This clonotype has at least ten counts. CDR3 coding DNA: TGTGCCAGCAGCTCGGTAGCGGGAGGCGGCACCGGGGAGCTGTTTTTT. As protein: CASSSVAGGGTGELFF. J is TRBJ2-2 and V is TRBV5-5; TRBD2 matches 10 bases. Germline V gene sequence: CDR1 SGHKS, CDR2 YYEKEE (reference sequence). The CDR3 is 16 amino acids. After removal of 3 bases from V and 4 bases from J, the junction contained 6 bases not matched to a gene.

The chain joins TRBV12-3 or TRBV12-4 to TRBJ1-1, with a tentative D call TRBD1 (5 bases). V lost 7 bases, J lost 4 bases, and 16 bases lay in between. This CDR3 has 14 amino acids. This chain's CDR3 is CASNLTAGSTEAFF. In DNA, the CDR3 is TGTGCCAGCAATCTGACAGCGGGATCCACTGAAGCTTTCTTT.

The rearrangement uses TRBV6-2 or TRBV6-3 and TRBJ1-5, with a possible D match to TRBD1 (5 bases). The V gene lost 6 bases and the J gene lost 4 bases, with 13 bases spanning the gap. Germline assignment: CDR1 MNHEY and CDR2 SVGEGT. The CDR3 has 14 residues. The DNA for the CDR3 is TGTGCCAGCAGCCCGGGACGGCTAAATCAGCCCCAGCATTTT. Residues: CASSPGRLNQPQHF.

This clonotype has a handful of counts. A read error may produce the germline difference seen at one junction end. This rearrangement joins TRBV3-1 to TRBJ2-7; the match to TRBD2 covers 8 bases. CDR3 length equals 14 residues. Per the germline V gene, CDR1 is LGHDT and CDR2 is YNNKEL (reference sequence). In DNA, the CDR3 is TGTGCCAGCGGCCAACCCGGGACTAGAAGTGAGCAGTACTTC. Its protein is CASGQPGTRSEQYF.

J is TRBJ2-7 and V is TRBV5-1, with D tentatively TRBD2 (5 bases). Germline CDR1 SGHRS, CDR2 YFSETQ. V gave up 0 bases and J gave up 5 bases, with 9 bases separating them. CDR3 length: 13 amino acids. In DNA, the CDR3 is TGCGCCAGCAGCTTGGGGGTCGGGAACGAGCAGTACTTC. Translated, it gives CASSLGVGNEQYF.

This clonotype was observed many times. This CDR3 reads CASPQGQGYGYTF. The CDR3 DNA follows: TGTGCCAGTCCACAGGGGCAGGGCTATGGCTACACCTTC. J is TRBJ1-2 and V is TRBV6-1; 7 bases match TRBD1. The CDR3 covers 13 residues. V was pared by 9 bases and J by 4 bases, with 8 bases of the junction left unmatched. Germline lookup yields CDR1 MNHNS and CDR2 SASEGT.

This clonotype was counted ten times or more. The CDR3 bases are TGTGCCAGTACCCCGTCGTCGGGACTAGCGGGACGTGAGCAGTTCTTC. Protein: CASTPSSGLAGREQFF. The chain has TRBV19 and TRBJ2-1; TRBD2 matches at 13 bases. CDR3 size: 16 residues. Germline V gene lookup returns CDR1 LNHDA and CDR2 SQIVND (reference sequence). The ends lost 7 bases at V and 9 bases at J; junction bases unmatched: 12.

The J gene is TRBJ1-1, the V gene TRBV18, with D hard to call. CDR3 length equals 15 residues. The V end was cut by 2 bases, the J end by 5 bases, with 15 bases between. Germline V CDR1 and CDR2: KGHSH, LQKENI. The CDR3 region is CASSPIPAGLTEAFF. In DNA form, the CDR3 reads TGTGCCAGCTCACCAATACCCGCGGGTTTGACTGAAGCTTTCTTT.

About this clonotype itself: Mismatch with germline at one junction end may stem from a read error. The chain joins TRBV5-4 to TRBJ1-2; 9 bases map to TRBD1. The CDR3 is made up of 16 amino acids. Per the germline V gene, CDR1 is SGHNT and CDR2 is YYREEE (reference sequence). The DNA for the CDR3 is TGTGCCAGCAGCTTACTACAGGGGGCTCCTCTAGGCGGCTACGCCTTC. Translation gives CASSLLQGAPLGGYAF.

This clonotype was seen more than once but under ten times. This sequence may be a read error, since a much larger clone differs from it by one base. J is TRBJ2-7 and V is TRBV27, with TRBD2 matching 8 bases. Germline CDR1 MNHEY, CDR2 SMNVEV (reference sequence). The CDR3 contains 16 residues. The V segment lost 8 bases and the J segment 3 bases; nucleotides outside the gene matches: 15. The CDR3 here is CASRRQPSGSGYEQYF. Written as DNA, the CDR3 is TGTGCCAGCCGTAGACAACCAAGCGGGAGTGGCTACGAGCAGTACTTC.

The chain joins TRBV20-1 to TRBJ2-1, with TRBD2 matching 8 bases. The CDR3 has 13 residues. Germline trimming cut 6 bases from V and 4 bases from J; bases unmatched to any gene: 5. From germline, CDR1 is DFQATT and CDR2 SNEGSKA (reference sequence). This chain's CDR3 is CSAQGLAYNEQFF. The CDR3 region has the DNA TGCAGTGCCCAAGGACTAGCTTACAATGAGCAGTTCTTC.

This rearrangement joins TRBV10-1 to TRBJ2-3, with a weak D call TRBD1 (5 bases). The V gene's germline CDR1 is WNHNN and CDR2 SYGVQD (reference sequence). V was clipped by 8 bases and J by 4 bases, with 13 bases between them. This CDR3 has 13 amino acids. CDR3: CASSRQGSDTQYF. CDR3 DNA: TGCGCCAGCTCCCGTCAGGGTTCAGATACGCAGTATTTT.

With regard to this clonotype: This may come from a read error, since a much larger clone is one base off. The chain employs TRBV6-1 and TRBJ1-5; D call uncertain. The germline CDR1 and CDR2 sequences are MNHNS and SASEGT. The CDR3 covers 12 residues. The CDR3 DNA reads TGTACCAGCAGTGCCCCGGAAATAGCCCAGCATTTT. This codes for CTSSAPEIAQHF.

The sample holds many counts of this clonotype. The chain uses TRBV9 and TRBJ1-1, with unresolved D. This CDR3 contains 13 residues. The germline V gene has CDR1 SGDLS and CDR2 YYNGEE. Trimming left V 0 bases short and J 0 bases short, with 3 bases between. The CDR3 loop reads CASSVAVNTEAFF. CDR3 in DNA: TGTGCCAGCAGCGTAGCAGTGAACACTGAAGCTTTCTTT.

The genes are TRBV19 and TRBJ1-2; 8 bases are a match to TRBD1. Germline values: CDR1 LNHDA, CDR2 SQIVND (reference sequence). The V and J ends lost 7 bases and 7 bases, in that order; junction bases with no gene match: 11. CDR3 length equals 14 residues. CDR3 sequence (DNA): TGTGCCAGTACCACCCGCGGGACAGGACTTGGCTACACCTTC. The encoded protein is CASTTRGTGLGYTF.

This clonotype occurred once. A much more abundant neighbour one base away suggests this may be a read error. V and J are TRBV6-1 and TRBJ1-2, with TRBD1 identical over 7 bases. The CDR3 covers 16 residues. Trimming cost V 8 bases and J 4 bases; bases outside gene matches: 16. Germline-derived CDR1 and CDR2 are MNHNS and SASEGT. The CDR3, as DNA: TGTGCCAGCGACCGCGACAGGGCCGAGGGATCCTATGGCTACACCTTC. Its translation: CASDRDRAEGSYGYTF.